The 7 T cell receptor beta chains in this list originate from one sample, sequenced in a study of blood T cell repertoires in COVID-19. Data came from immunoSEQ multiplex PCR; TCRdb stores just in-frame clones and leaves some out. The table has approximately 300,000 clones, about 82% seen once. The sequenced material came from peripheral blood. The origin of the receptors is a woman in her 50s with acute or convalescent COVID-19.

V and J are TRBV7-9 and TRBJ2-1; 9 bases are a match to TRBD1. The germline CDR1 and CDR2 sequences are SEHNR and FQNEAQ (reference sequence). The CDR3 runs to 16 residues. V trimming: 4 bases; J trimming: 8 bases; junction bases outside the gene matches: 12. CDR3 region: CASSSSAGTGRYEQFF. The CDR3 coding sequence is TGTGCCAGCAGCTCTAGCGCCGGGACAGGGAGGTATGAGCAGTTCTTC.

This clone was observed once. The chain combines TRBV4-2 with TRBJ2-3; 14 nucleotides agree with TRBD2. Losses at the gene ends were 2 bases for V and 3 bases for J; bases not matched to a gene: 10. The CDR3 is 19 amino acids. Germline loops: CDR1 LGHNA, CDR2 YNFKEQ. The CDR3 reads CASSQTVPRTSGRTDTQYF. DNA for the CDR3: TGTGCCAGCAGCCAAACCGTCCCAAGGACTAGCGGGAGGACAGATACGCAGTATTTT.

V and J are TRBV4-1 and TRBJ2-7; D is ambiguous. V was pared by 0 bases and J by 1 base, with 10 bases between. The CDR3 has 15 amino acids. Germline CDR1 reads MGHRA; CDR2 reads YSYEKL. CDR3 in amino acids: CASSQDAGFSYEQYF. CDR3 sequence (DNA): TGCGCCAGCAGCCAAGATGCCGGGTTTTCCTACGAGCAGTACTTC.

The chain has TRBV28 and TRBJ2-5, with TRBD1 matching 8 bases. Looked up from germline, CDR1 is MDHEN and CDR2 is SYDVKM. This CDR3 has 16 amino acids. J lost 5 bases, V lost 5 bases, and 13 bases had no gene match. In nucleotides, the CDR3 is TGTGCCAGCAGTCCTTCCTTGGACAGGGTTGAGGAGACCCAGTACTTC. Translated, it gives CASSPSLDRVEETQYF.

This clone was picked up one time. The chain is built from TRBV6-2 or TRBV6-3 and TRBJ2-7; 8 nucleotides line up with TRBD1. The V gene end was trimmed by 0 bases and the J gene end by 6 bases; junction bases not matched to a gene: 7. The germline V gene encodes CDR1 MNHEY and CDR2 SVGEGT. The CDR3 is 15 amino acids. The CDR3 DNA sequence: TGTGCCAGCAGTTACTCCGGACAGGGTAATGGCGAGCAGTACTTC. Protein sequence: CASSYSGQGNGEQYF.

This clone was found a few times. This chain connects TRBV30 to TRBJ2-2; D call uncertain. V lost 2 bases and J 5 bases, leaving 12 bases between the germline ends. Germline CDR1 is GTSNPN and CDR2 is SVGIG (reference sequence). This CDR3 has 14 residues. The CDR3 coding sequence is TGTGCCTGGAGTACTTCGCCCCATACCGGGGAGCTGTTTTTT. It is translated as CAWSTSPHTGELFF.

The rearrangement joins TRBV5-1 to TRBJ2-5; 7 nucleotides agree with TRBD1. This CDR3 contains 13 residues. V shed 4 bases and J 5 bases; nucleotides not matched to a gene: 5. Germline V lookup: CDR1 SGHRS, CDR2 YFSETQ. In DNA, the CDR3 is TGCGCCAGCAGCCTGGGACAGCCGGAGACCCAGTACTTC. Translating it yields CASSLGQPETQYF. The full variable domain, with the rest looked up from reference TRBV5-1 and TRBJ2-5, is KAGVTQTPRYLIKTRGQQVTLSCSPISGHRSVSWYQQTPGQGLQFLFEYFSETQRNKGNFPGRFSGRQFSNSRSEMNVSTLELGDSALYLCASSLGQPETQYFGPGTRLLVL.